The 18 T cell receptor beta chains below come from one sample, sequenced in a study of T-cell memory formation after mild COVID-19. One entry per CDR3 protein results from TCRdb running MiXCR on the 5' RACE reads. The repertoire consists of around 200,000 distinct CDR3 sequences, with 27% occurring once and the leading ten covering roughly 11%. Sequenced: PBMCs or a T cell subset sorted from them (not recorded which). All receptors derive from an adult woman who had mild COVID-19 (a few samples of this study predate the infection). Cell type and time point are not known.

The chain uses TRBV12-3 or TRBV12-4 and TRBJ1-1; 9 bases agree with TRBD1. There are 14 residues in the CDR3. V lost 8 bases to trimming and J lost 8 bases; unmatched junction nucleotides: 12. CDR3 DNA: TGTGCCAGCTTCAAGGCTCCGGGACAGGGCGAAGCTTTCTTT. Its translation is CASFKAPGQGEAFF.

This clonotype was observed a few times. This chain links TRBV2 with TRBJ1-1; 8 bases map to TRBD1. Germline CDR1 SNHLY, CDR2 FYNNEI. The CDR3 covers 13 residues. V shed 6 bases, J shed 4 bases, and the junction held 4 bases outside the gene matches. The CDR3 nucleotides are TGTGCCAGCAGAGCCGACAGGGGCACTGAAGCTTTCTTT. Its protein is CASRADRGTEAFF.

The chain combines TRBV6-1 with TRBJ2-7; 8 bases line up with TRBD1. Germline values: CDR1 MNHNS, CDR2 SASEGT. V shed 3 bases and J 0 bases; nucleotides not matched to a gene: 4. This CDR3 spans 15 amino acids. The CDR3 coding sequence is TGTGCCAGCAGTGACAGGGACAGGACCTCCTACGAGCAGTACTTC. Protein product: CASSDRDRTSYEQYF.

The DNA of the CDR3 is TGTGCCAGCAGCTTAGAGGGGGGGACGATGAGCTCCTACAATGAGCAGTTCTTC. It specifies CASSLEGGTMSSYNEQFF. This sequence joins TRBV13 and TRBJ2-1, with D perhaps matching TRBD2 (7 bases). Germline CDR1 is PRHDT and CDR2 is FYEKMQ (reference sequence). V was cut by 1 base and J by 0 bases, with 16 bases left in between. The CDR3 contains 18 residues.

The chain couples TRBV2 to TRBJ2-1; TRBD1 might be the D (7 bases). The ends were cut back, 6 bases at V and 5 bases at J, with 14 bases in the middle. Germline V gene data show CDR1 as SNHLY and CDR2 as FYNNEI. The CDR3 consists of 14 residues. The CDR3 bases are TGTGCCAGCAGCCCCCGCGGGACAGACAATGAGCAGTTCTTC. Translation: CASSPRGTDNEQFF.

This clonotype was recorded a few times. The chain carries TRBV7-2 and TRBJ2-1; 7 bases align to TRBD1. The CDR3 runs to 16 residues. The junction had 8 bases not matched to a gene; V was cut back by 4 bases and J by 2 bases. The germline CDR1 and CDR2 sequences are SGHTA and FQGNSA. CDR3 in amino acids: CASSSRQGSPYNEQFF. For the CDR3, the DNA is TGTGCCAGCAGCTCGCGACAGGGAAGTCCCTACAATGAGCAGTTCTTC.

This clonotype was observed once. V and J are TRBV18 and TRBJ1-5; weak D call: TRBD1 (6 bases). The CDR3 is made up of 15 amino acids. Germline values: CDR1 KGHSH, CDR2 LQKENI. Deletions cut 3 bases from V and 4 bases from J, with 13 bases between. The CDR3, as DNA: TGTGCCAGCTCACCTCAGGGGATGGGTAATCAGCCCCAGCATTTT. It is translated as CASSPQGMGNQPQHF.

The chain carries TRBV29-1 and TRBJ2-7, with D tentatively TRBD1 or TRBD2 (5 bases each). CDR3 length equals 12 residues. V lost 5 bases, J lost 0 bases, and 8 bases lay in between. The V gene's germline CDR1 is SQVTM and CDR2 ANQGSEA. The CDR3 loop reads CSVRDLSYEQYF. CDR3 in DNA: TGCAGCGTTCGGGACCTCTCCTACGAGCAGTACTTC.

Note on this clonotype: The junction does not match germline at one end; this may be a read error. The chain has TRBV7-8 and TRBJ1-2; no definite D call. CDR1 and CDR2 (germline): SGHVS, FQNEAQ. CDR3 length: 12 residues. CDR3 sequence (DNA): TGTGCCATCAGCTTGGAAGTGGGTGGCTACACCTTC. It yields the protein CAISLEVGGYTF.

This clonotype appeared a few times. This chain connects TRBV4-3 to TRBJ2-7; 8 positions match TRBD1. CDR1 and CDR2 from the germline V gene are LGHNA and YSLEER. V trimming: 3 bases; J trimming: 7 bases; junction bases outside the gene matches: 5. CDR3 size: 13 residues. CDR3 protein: CASSQDRAGEQYF. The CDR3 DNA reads TGCGCCAGCAGCCAGGACAGGGCTGGGGAGCAGTACTTC.

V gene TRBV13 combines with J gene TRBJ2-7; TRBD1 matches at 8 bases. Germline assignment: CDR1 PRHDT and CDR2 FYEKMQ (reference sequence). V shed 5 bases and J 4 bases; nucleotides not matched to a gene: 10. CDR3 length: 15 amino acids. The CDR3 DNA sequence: TGTGCCAGCAGCCTAGACTCAGGGGGCATTTACGAGCAGTACTTC. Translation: CASSLDSGGIYEQYF. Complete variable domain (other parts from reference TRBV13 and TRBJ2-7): AAGVIQSPRHLIKEKRETATLKCYPIPRHDTVYWYQQGPGQDPQFLISFYEKMQSDKGSIPDRFSAQQFSDYHSELNMSSLELGDSALYFCASSLDSGGIYEQYFGPGTRLTVT.

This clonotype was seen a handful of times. The CDR3 coding sequence is TGTGCCAGCAGGCACTTGGGACAGGGTTTCACCGGGGAGCTGTTTTTT. It codes for CASRHLGQGFTGELFF. This chain connects TRBV27 to TRBJ2-2, with 9 nucleotides matching TRBD1. Germline-derived CDR1 and CDR2 are MNHEY and SMNVEV (reference sequence). This CDR3 has 16 amino acids. The trim removed 6 bases at V and 4 bases at J, leaving 9 bases unmatched.

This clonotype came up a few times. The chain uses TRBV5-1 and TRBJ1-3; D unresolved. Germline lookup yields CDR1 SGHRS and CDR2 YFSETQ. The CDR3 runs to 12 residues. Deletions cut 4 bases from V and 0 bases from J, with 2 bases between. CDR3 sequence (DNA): TGCGCCAGCAGCAACTCTGGAAACACCATATATTTT. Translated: CASSNSGNTIYF.

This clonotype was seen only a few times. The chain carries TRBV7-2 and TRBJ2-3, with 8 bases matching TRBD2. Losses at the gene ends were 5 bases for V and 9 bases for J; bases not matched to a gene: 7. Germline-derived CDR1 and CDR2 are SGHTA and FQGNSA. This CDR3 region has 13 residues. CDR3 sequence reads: CASSPLAGQTQYF. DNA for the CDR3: TGTGCCAGCAGCCCTCTAGCGGGCCAGACGCAGTATTTT.

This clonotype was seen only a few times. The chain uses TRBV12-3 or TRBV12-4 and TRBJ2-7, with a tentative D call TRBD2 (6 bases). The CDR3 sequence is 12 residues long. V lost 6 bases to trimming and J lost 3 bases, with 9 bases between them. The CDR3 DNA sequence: TGTGCCAGCAGCCCGGGACTCTACGAGCAGTACTTC. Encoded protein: CASSPGLYEQYF.

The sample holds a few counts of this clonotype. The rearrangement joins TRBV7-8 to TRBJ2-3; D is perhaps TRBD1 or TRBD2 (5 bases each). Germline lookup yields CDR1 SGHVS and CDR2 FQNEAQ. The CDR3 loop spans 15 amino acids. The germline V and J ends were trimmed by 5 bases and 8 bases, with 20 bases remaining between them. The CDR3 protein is CASSRDGTRQGTQYF. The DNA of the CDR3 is TGTGCCAGCAGCCGGGATGGGACCCGCCAAGGTACGCAGTATTTT.

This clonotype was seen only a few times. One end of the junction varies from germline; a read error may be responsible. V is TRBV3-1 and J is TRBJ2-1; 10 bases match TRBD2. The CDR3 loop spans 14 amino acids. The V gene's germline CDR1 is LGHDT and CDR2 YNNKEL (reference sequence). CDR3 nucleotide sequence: TGTGCCAGCAGCCAAGAAATATCACTAGCGGGGCTCTACTTC. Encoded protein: CASSQEISLAGLYF.

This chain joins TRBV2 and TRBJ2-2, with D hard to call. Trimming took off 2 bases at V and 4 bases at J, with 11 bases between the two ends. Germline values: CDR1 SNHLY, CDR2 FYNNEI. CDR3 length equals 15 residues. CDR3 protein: CASSENGLLTGELFF. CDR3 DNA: TGTGCCAGCAGTGAAAATGGCCTGCTCACCGGGGAGCTGTTTTTT.